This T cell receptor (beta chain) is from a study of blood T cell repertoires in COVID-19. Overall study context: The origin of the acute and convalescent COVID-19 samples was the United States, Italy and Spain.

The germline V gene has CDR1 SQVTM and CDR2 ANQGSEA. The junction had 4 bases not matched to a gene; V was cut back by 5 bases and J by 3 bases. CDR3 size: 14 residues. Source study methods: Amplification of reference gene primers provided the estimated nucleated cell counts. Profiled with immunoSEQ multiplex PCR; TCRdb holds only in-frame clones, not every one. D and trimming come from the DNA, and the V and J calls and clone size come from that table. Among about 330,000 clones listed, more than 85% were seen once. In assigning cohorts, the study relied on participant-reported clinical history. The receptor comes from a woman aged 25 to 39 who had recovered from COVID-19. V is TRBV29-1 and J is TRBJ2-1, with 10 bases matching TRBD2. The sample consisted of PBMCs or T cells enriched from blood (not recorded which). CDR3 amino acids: CSVQAGGIYNEQFF. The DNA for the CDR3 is TGCAGCGTTCAAGCGGGGGGGATCTACAATGAGCAGTTCTTC.